Listed below are T cell receptor beta chains from one sample, sequenced in a study of cytomegalovirus exposure and HLA in healthy donors. TCRdb's copy holds only in-frame clones and misses some; the assay was immunoSEQ multiplex PCR. Among about 150,000 clones listed, 65% to 85% were seen once. The material sequenced was PBMCs. All receptors derive from a middle-aged woman in good health and CMV-seropositive. The CDR3 runs from the conserved cysteine through the conserved F or W. The order of the fields is V gene, CDR3 length, J gene, D gene, clone size, CDR3 protein, CDR3 DNA. A D gene is named only where the DNA matches it firmly. Clone size, where shown, is once, few, many, or a class for clones that have expanded.

TRBV13,12,TRBJ1-2,TRBD1,NA,CASSFQGGGYTF,TGTGCCAGCAGCTTCCAGGGGGGTGGCTACACCTTC
TRBV5-4,14,TRBJ1-4,NA,NA,CATPSRATNEKLFF,TGTGCCACCCCATCGAGGGCAACTAATGAAAAACTGTTTTTT
TRBV5-4,14,TRBJ2-1,NA,NA,CASINQGSYNEQFF,TGTGCCAGCATCAACCAGGGCTCCTACAATGAGCAGTTCTTC
TRBV5-4,10,TRBJ2-7,NA,NA,CASGEDEQYF,TGTGCCAGCGGGGAGGACGAGCAGTACTTC
TRBV10-3,13,TRBJ1-2,TRBD1,NA,CAIKDRGYYGYTF,TGTGCCATCAAGGACAGGGGGTATTATGGCTACACCTTC
TRBV4-1,15,TRBJ1-1,TRBD1,NA,CASSLRDRRVTEAFF,TGCGCCAGCAGCCTTCGGGACAGGAGGGTCACTGAAGCTTTCTTT
TRBV6-8,23,TRBJ2-7,TRBD2,NA,CASSYSQPNTGCSGRASTYEQYF,TGTGCCAGCAGTTACTCTCAACCGAATACAGGGTGTAGCGGGAGGGCTAGCACCTACGAGCAGTACTTC
TRBV6-5,13,TRBJ2-1,TRBD2,NA,CASTAGGNREQFF,TGTGCCAGCACGGCGGGGGGAAATCGTGAGCAGTTCTTC
TRBV19,19,TRBJ2-3,NA,NA,CASSIDPPSTAPGTDTQYF,TGTGCCAGTAGTATAGATCCCCCCTCGACAGCACCCGGTACAGATACGCAGTATTTT
TRBV19,15,TRBJ2-7,NA,few,CASQRTGRGVYEQYF,TGTGCCAGTCAAAGGACAGGTAGGGGGGTCTACGAGCAGTACTTC
TRBV21-1,12,TRBJ2-1,NA,NA,CASSKVGAEQFF,TGTGCCAGCAGCAAAGTAGGAGCTGAGCAGTTCTTC
TRBV28,15,TRBJ1-4,TRBD1,NA,CASSSAGTGNEKLFF,TGTGCCAGCAGTTCAGCCGGGACAGGGAATGAAAAACTGTTTTTT
TRBV30,18,TRBJ1-1,TRBD1,once,CAWSTQPPNDRVNTEAFF,TGTGCCTGGAGTACGCAACCACCTAACGACAGGGTGAACACTGAAGCTTTCTTT
TRBV5-6,13,TRBJ1-1,NA,few,CASSLGGDTEAFF,TGTGCCAGCAGCTTAGGGGGTGACACTGAAGCTTTCTTT
TRBV27,13,TRBJ1-5,NA,NA,CASSGGSNQPQHF,TGTGCCAGCAGCGGAGGCAGCAATCAGCCCCAGCATTTT
TRBV7-9,16,TRBJ1-4,NA,few,CSSSLTGGTTNEKLFF,TGTTCCAGCAGCTTAACGGGGGGGACAACTAATGAAAAACTGTTTTTT
TRBV10-3,16,TRBJ1-3,NA,NA,CAILAGVGRSGNTIYF,TGTGCCATCCTAGCTGGCGTAGGGCGCTCTGGAAACACCATATATTTT
TRBV29-1,15,TRBJ2-7,TRBD1,NA,CSVEAGRGTTYEQYF,TGCAGCGTTGAAGCTGGCAGGGGGACAACCTACGAGCAGTACTTC
TRBV28,15,TRBJ2-5,TRBD1,NA,CASSPILTGAETQYF,TGTGCCAGCAGTCCCATCCTAACAGGGGCCGAGACCCAGTACTTC
TRBV14,16,TRBJ2-7,TRBD2,once,CASSQVNSAGGYEQYF,TGTGCCAGCAGCCAAGTTAATTCAGCGGGGGGCTACGAGCAGTACTTC
TRBV9,20,TRBJ2-1,NA,NA,CASSPRHQLTPLSSYNEQFF,TGTGCCAGCAGCCCCCGACACCAACTCACCCCTCTAAGCTCCTACAATGAGCAGTTCTTC
TRBV9,14,TRBJ2-7,NA,NA,CASSGQSWAYEQYF,TGTGCCAGCAGCGGGCAATCTTGGGCTTACGAGCAGTACTTC
TRBV9,18,TRBJ2-2,NA,NA,CASSTQQGTNFFTGELFF,TGTGCCAGCAGCACCCAGCAGGGCACAAATTTCTTCACCGGGGAGCTGTTTTTT
TRBV28,16,TRBJ1-4,NA,NA,CASSFPGRGYNEKLFF,TGTGCCAGCAGTTTCCCAGGGAGGGGATATAATGAAAAACTGTTTTTT
TRBV9,19,TRBJ2-1,TRBD2,NA,CASSPSALGLAGEGNEQFF,TGTGCCAGCAGCCCCAGTGCGCTCGGACTAGCGGGGGAGGGGAATGAGCAGTTCTTC
TRBV11-2,12,TRBJ2-7,NA,NA,CASSRVPYEQYF,TGTGCCAGCAGCCGGGTCCCCTACGAGCAGTACTTC
TRBV6-1,14,TRBJ1-5,NA,NA,CASSEAGFNQPQHF,TGTGCCAGCAGTGAAGCGGGCTTTAATCAGCCCCAGCATTTT
TRBV5-1,12,TRBJ2-1,TRBD2,NA,CASSPDGGVKFF,TGCGCCAGCAGCCCGGACGGGGGGGTGAAGTTCTTC
TRBV2,12,TRBJ2-1,NA,NA,CASSAASAEQFF,TGTGCCAGCAGTGCGGCTAGCGCGGAGCAGTTCTTC
TRBV5-1,18,TRBJ1-3,TRBD1,NA,CASSSGSTGGISGNTIYF,TGCGCCAGCAGCTCCGGGAGTACAGGGGGTATCTCTGGAAACACCATATATTTT
TRBV21-1,17,TRBJ2-2,NA,NA,CASIREGRSWDTGELFF,TGTGCCAGCATTCGGGAGGGGCGGAGTTGGGACACCGGGGAGCTGTTTTTT
TRBV6-1,14,TRBJ2-7,TRBD1,NA,CASGRDRGAYEQYF,TGTGCCAGCGGCCGGGACAGGGGGGCCTACGAGCAGTACTTC
TRBV6-6,12,TRBJ2-1,NA,NA,CASRREYNEQFF,TGTGCCAGCAGACGGGAGTACAATGAGCAGTTCTTC
TRBV7-6,16,TRBJ2-7,TRBD1,NA,CASSENLQGANNEQYF,TGTGCCAGCAGTGAGAATTTGCAGGGGGCGAATAACGAGCAGTACTTC
TRBV2,14,TRBJ1-1,NA,NA,CASSEIVVNTEAFF,TGTGCCAGCAGTGAGATTGTAGTAAACACTGAAGCTTTCTTT
TRBV10-3,14,TRBJ1-2,NA,NA,CAISTEQGIHGYTF,TGTGCCATCAGTACTGAACAGGGTATCCATGGCTACACCTTC
TRBV11-3,14,TRBJ1-1,NA,NA,CASSRRGRNTEAFF,TGTGCCAGCAGCCGCCGAGGGAGGAACACTGAAGCTTTCTTT
TRBV9,14,TRBJ2-7,TRBD1,NA,CASNLGQGISEQYF,TGTGCCAGCAACCTCGGACAGGGGATCAGCGAGCAGTACTTC
TRBV2,14,TRBJ1-1,NA,NA,CASTPGRVGTEAFF,TGTGCCAGCACCCCTGGGAGGGTTGGGACTGAAGCTTTCTTT
TRBV4-2,14,TRBJ2-3,NA,NA,CASSQEHSSMTQYF,TGTGCCAGCAGCCAAGAGCATAGCAGCATGACGCAGTATTTT
TRBV4-2,17,TRBJ2-7,NA,NA,CASSQDGLATSSYEQYF,TGTGCCAGCAGCCAAGATGGGTTAGCGACGAGCTCCTACGAGCAGTACTTC
TRBV27,14,TRBJ1-2,TRBD1,NA,CASSPGGTGRGYTF,TGTGCCAGCAGTCCCGGAGGGACAGGGAGAGGCTACACCTTC
TRBV28,14,TRBJ1-2,TRBD1,NA,CASTTPGQGSSYTF,TGTGCCAGCACCACCCCGGGACAGGGGTCAAGCTACACCTTC
TRBV28,17,TRBJ2-6,NA,NA,CASSSGTPFSGANVLTF,TGTGCCAGCTCATCCGGGACACCTTTCTCTGGGGCCAACGTCCTGACTTTC
TRBV7-2,16,TRBJ2-1,NA,NA,CASSLADGLSYNEQFF,TGTGCCAGCAGCTTAGCGGACGGACTCTCCTACAATGAGCAGTTCTTC
TRBV30,12,TRBJ2-1,NA,few,CAWGSSYNEQFF,TGTGCCTGGGGGAGCTCCTACAATGAGCAGTTCTTC